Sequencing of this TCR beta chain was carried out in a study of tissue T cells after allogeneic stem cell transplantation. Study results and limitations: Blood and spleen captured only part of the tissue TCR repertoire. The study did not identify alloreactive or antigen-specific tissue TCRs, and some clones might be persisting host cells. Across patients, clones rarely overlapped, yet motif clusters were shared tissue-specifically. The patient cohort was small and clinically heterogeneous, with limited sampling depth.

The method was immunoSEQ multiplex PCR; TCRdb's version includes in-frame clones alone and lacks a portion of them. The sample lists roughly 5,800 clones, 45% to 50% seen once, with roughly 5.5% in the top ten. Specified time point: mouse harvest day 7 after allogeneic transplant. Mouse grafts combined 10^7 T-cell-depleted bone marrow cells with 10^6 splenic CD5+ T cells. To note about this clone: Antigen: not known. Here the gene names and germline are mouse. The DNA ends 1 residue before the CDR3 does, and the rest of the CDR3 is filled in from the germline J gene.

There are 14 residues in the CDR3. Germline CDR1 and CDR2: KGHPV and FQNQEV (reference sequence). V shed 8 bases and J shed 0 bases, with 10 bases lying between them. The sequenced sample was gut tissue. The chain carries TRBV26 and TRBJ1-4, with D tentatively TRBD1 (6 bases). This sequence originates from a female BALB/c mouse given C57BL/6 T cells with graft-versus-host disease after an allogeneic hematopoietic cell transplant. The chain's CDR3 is CASAGTISNERLFF. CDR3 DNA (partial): TGTGCCAGCGCCGGGACAATTTCCAACGAAAGATTATTT.